This passage covers 23 T cell receptor beta chains from one sample sequenced in a study of a mutant IDH1 vaccine in newly diagnosed glioma. This sample's time point: week 5, during vaccination. Every vaccination contained 300 ug of the mutant IDH1 20-mer peptide and was paired with topical imiquimod. Antigens of these TCRs are unknown. Only in-frame clones appear in the TCRdb table, and some are missing; sequencing was by immunoSEQ multiplex PCR. The data hold 50,000 to 60,000 clones, with roughly 78% observed a single time. The sequencing here drew on PBMCs, taken from a glioma patient whose treatment included an IDH1 peptide vaccine. Every receptor here comes from a man in his forties or fifties with glioma.

This chain links TRBV7-2 with TRBJ2-7; D is unclear. The ends were cut back, 5 bases at V and 6 bases at J, with 8 bases in the middle. Per germline, CDR1 SGHTA and CDR2 FQGNSA. The CDR3 runs to 11 residues. CDR3 protein: CASSPLGEQYF. Written as DNA, the CDR3 is TGTGCCAGCAGCCCTCTCGGCGAGCAGTACTTC.

The chain uses TRBV7-2 and TRBJ2-5; D unresolved. Germline values: CDR1 SGHTA, CDR2 FQGNSA. Trimming cost V 4 bases and J 4 bases, with 10 bases left between them. This CDR3 is 13 amino acids long. The CDR3 DNA is TGTGCCAGCAGCTCACGGGTAGGAGAGACCCAGTACTTC. The encoded protein is CASSSRVGETQYF.

This chain links TRBV28 with TRBJ1-3; perhaps TRBD1 as D (5 bases). Deletions cut 3 bases from V and 5 bases from J, with 11 bases between. The CDR3 is 14 residues long. Germline V CDR1 and CDR2: MDHEN, SYDVKM. CDR3 protein: CASSLGGERNTIYF. CDR3 in DNA: TGTGCCAGCAGTTTGGGGGGAGAGAGAAACACCATATATTTT.

The V call is TRBV4-1, the J call TRBJ2-7; D not resolved. The V gene lost 4 bases and the J gene lost 4 bases, with 17 bases spanning the gap. This CDR3 is built from 15 residues. The germline V gene encodes CDR1 MGHRA and CDR2 YSYEKL. The CDR3 nucleotides read TGCGCCAGCAGCCCTGAATGGCAGGAGTTGTACGAGCAGTACTTC. It codes for CASSPEWQELYEQYF.

The chain links TRBV7-9 to TRBJ2-2, with D possibly being TRBD1 or TRBD2 (5 bases each). There are 14 residues in the CDR3. CDR1 and CDR2 from the germline V gene are SEHNR and FQNEAQ (reference sequence). Deletions cut 4 bases from V and 4 bases from J, with 10 bases between. The CDR3 nucleotides are TGTGCCAGCAGCTCAGAGGGGACCACCGGGGAGCTGTTTTTT. Translating it yields CASSSEGTTGELFF.

The chain links TRBV7-9 to TRBJ2-1; the D gene is possibly TRBD2 (6 bases). Between the trimmed V and J ends, which lost 7 bases and 9 bases, there was a span of 16 bases. The CDR3 is 13 residues long. Germline V CDR1 and CDR2: SEHNR, FQNEAQ (reference sequence). The CDR3 loop reads CASKREGGSEQFF. The CDR3 DNA reads TGTGCCAGCAAACGCGAGGGAGGTAGTGAGCAGTTCTTC.

This clone appeared a single time. This sequence joins TRBV7-2 and TRBJ2-6; 7 bases match TRBD2. This CDR3 is built from 19 residues. Germline lookup yields CDR1 SGHTA and CDR2 FQGNSA. V trimming: 5 bases; J trimming: 1 base; junction bases outside the gene matches: 14. This chain's CDR3 is CASSPWGGFDLSGANVLTF. The DNA for the CDR3 is TGTGCCAGCAGCCCCTGGGGGGGTTTCGATTTATCTGGGGCCAACGTCCTGACTTTC.

CDR3 bases: TGTGCCAGCAGAGGCAGGGAAGGTCGGGCTGAAGCTTTCTTT. Translated: CASRGREGRAEAFF. The rearrangement links TRBV6-6 to TRBJ1-1; perhaps TRBD1 as D (5 bases). Germline-derived CDR1 and CDR2 are MNHNY and SVGAGI (reference sequence). This CDR3 is built from 14 residues. Trimming took 6 bases from V and 6 from J, leaving 17 bases between them.

This clone has just one count. V gene TRBV4-3 combines with J gene TRBJ2-1; D uncertain. The CDR3 sequence is 13 residues long. CDR1 and CDR2 from the germline V gene are LGHNA and YSLEER. V was pared by 0 bases and J by 10 bases, with 10 bases between. This CDR3 reads CASSQDVYREQFF. For the CDR3, the DNA is TGCGCCAGCAGCCAAGATGTTTATCGGGAGCAGTTCTTC.

V is TRBV6-5 and J is TRBJ1-5; TRBD1 might be the D (6 bases). The CDR3 runs to 12 residues. Germline V gene data show CDR1 as MNHEY and CDR2 as SVGAGI. V was pared by 10 bases and J by 0 bases, with 7 bases between. As DNA, the CDR3 is TGTGCCACAGGGGTTAGCAATCAGCCCCAGCATTTT. Protein sequence: CATGVSNQPQHF.

The chain joins TRBV6-5 to TRBJ2-7; TRBD1 or TRBD2 may be the D gene (5 bases each). The CDR3 loop spans 15 amino acids. Germline V gene data show CDR1 as MNHEY and CDR2 as SVGAGI. Between the trimmed V and J ends, which lost 4 bases and 0 bases, there was a span of 13 bases. CDR3 amino acids: CASSSPGRSSYEQYF. The CDR3 bases are TGTGCCAGCAGTTCTCCGGGACGGAGCTCCTACGAGCAGTACTTC.

This clone has more than one count but fewer than ten. The CDR3: CASSPAVSGDTDTQYF. CDR3 DNA sequence: TGCGCCAGCAGCCCGGCTGTTAGCGGGGACACAGATACGCAGTATTTT. The chain carries TRBV5-1 and TRBJ2-3, with 8 bases identical to TRBD2. Germline CDR1 SGHRS, CDR2 YFSETQ. V lost 4 bases to trimming and J lost 2 bases; unmatched junction nucleotides: 9. The CDR3 has 16 residues.

The chain employs TRBV25-1 and TRBJ2-2, with TRBD2 matching over 8 bases. J gave up 3 bases and V 4 bases, and 1 base lay outside the gene matches. There are 14 residues in the CDR3. CDR1 and CDR2 from the germline V gene are MGHDK and SYGVNS. CDR3 coding DNA: TGTGCCAGCAGTGGAGCGGGGGACACCGGGGAGCTGTTTTTT. As protein: CASSGAGDTGELFF. The whole variable domain, filled in from reference TRBV25-1 and TRBJ2-2, reads EADIYQTPRYLVIGTGKKITLECSQTMGHDKMYWYQQDPGMELHLIHYSYGVNSTEKGDLSSESTVSRIRTEHFPLTLESARPSHTSQYLCASSGAGDTGELFFGEGSRLTVL.

The gene calls are TRBV27 and TRBJ1-3; TRBD1 matches 10 bases. Per the germline V gene, CDR1 is MNHEY and CDR2 is SMNVEV (reference sequence). CDR3 length equals 17 residues. Losses at the gene ends were 3 bases for V and 4 bases for J; bases not matched to a gene: 9. The CDR3 DNA follows: TGTGCCAGCAGTTTGACAGGGGGCCCTGATAGGGGAAACACCATATATTTT. It encodes CASSLTGGPDRGNTIYF.

The chain combines TRBV2 with TRBJ2-3; D is perhaps TRBD1 (5 bases). V was trimmed by 9 bases and J by 6 bases, leaving 7 bases between them. The CDR3 consists of 10 residues. CDR1 is SNHLY, CDR2 FYNNEI, per germline. The CDR3 sequence: CASYRDTQYF. The CDR3 DNA sequence: TGTGCCAGTTACAGGGATACGCAGTATTTT.

V gene TRBV21-1 combines with J gene TRBJ2-7. TRBV21-1 is deemed a pseudogene. The CDR3 runs 14 residues. CDR3 nucleotide sequence: TGTGCCAGCAGCAATGATCCATGGTGCTACGAGCAGTACTTC. It is translated as CASSNDPWCYEQYF.

This clone was seen only a few times. The chain has TRBV7-2 and TRBJ2-5; D possibly matches TRBD1 or TRBD2 (6 bases each). Germline V gene data show CDR1 as SGHTA and CDR2 as FQGNSA. The V end was cut by 4 bases, the J end by 5 bases, with 17 bases between. CDR3 length: 15 amino acids. CDR3 amino acids: CASSYGGPSGETQYF. CDR3 coding DNA: TGTGCCAGCAGCTATGGGGGGCCGTCAGGGGAGACCCAGTACTTC.

This clone turned up a few times. The chain carries TRBV10-3 and TRBJ2-2, with TRBD2 matching over 8 bases. The CDR3 covers 13 residues. V lost 11 bases and J lost 5; bases outside the gene matches: 7. The V gene's germline CDR1 is ENHRY and CDR2 SYGVKD. The CDR3 is CAAMAGGTGELFF. DNA for the CDR3: TGTGCCGCCATGGCGGGGGGAACCGGGGAGCTGTTTTTT.

The rearrangement links TRBV15 to TRBJ2-7, with D perhaps TRBD2 (5 bases). V lost 10 bases and J 7 bases, leaving 17 bases between the germline ends. The CDR3 loop spans 12 amino acids. The germline V gene encodes CDR1 LNHNV and CDR2 YYDKDF (reference sequence). CDR3 amino acids: CASGGSTGEQYF. As DNA, the CDR3 is TGTGCCAGCGGCGGGTCGACCGGGGAGCAGTACTTC.

This chain uses TRBV5-6 with TRBJ1-2, with TRBD1 matching 8 bases. Germline CDR1 SGHDT, CDR2 YYEEEE. The CDR3 runs 16 residues. The J segment lost 7 bases and the V segment lost 4 bases, leaving 15 bases of the junction unmatched. CDR3 in amino acids: CASSRTVTGAVSGYTF. CDR3 in DNA: TGTGCCAGCAGCCGGACCGTGACAGGGGCCGTGAGTGGCTACACCTTC.

This clone was seen more than once but under ten times. The chain is built from TRBV27 and TRBJ1-2; unclear D gene. CDR3 length: 12 residues. Per germline, CDR1 MNHEY and CDR2 SMNVEV (reference sequence). The ends were cut back, 7 bases at V and 6 bases at J, with 12 bases in the middle. CDR3 region: CASKFGRDGYTF. The DNA for the CDR3 is TGTGCCAGCAAGTTTGGGCGCGATGGCTACACCTTC.

This clone was seen a single time. J is TRBJ1-4 and V is TRBV5-1, with D possibly matching TRBD1 (5 bases). The germline V gene has CDR1 SGHRS and CDR2 YFSETQ. Trimming cost V 0 bases and J 5 bases, with 17 bases left between them. The CDR3 loop spans 17 amino acids. CDR3 in amino acids: CASSLAGRQGGNEKLFF. The CDR3, as DNA: TGCGCCAGCAGCTTGGCCGGTCGGCAGGGTGGGAATGAAAAACTGTTTTTT.

The chain joins TRBV19 to TRBJ2-1, with D uncertain. Trimming left V 3 bases short and J 3 bases short, with 9 bases between. Germline V gives CDR1 LNHDA, CDR2 SQIVND (reference sequence). The CDR3 has 14 amino acids. CDR3 region: CASSISQIYNEQFF. The CDR3 nucleotides are TGTGCCAGTAGTATTTCGCAGATCTACAATGAGCAGTTCTTC.